The 10 T cell receptor beta chains in this list originate from one sample, sequenced in a study of cytotoxic CD8 clonotypes in ibrutinib-treated CLL. Only in-frame clones appear in the TCRdb table, and some are missing; sequencing was by immunoSEQ multiplex PCR. Here the sample spans around 160,000 clones, about 88% being singletons. The specimen comprised PBMCs, sampled at disease progression, from a patient treated with ibrutinib. The receptors here all came from a human donor with chronic lymphocytic leukemia.

The CDR3 bases are TGTGCCAGCAGCCGTAGCCGGGACTATTATATCGGGGAGCTGTTTTTT. Its translation is CASSRSRDYYIGELFF. The rearrangement links TRBV14 to TRBJ2-2; TRBD2 agrees at 7 bases. The junction had 12 bases not matched to a gene; V was cut back by 4 bases and J by 7 bases. Germline V gives CDR1 SGHDN, CDR2 FVKESK. This CDR3 is 16 amino acids long.

V usage is TRBV28 and J usage is TRBJ1-4; D not certain. The CDR3 runs to 12 residues. V was shortened by 6 bases and J by 3 bases, with 5 bases between the two germline ends. Per germline, CDR1 MDHEN and CDR2 SYDVKM. CDR3 sequence reads: CASSVSNEKLFF. For the CDR3, the DNA is TGTGCCAGCAGCGTTTCTAATGAAAAACTGTTTTTT.

V gene TRBV18 combines with J gene TRBJ2-3; 8 bases line up with TRBD2. CDR1 and CDR2 (germline): KGHSH, LQKENI. This CDR3 is built from 16 residues. Trimming cost V 0 bases and J 4 bases; bases outside gene matches: 6. In DNA form, the CDR3 reads TGTGCCAGCTCACCACCGGCGGGAGGAGTCGCAGATACGCAGTATTTT. It encodes CASSPPAGGVADTQYF.

V and J are TRBV6-6 and TRBJ2-2, with a possible D match to TRBD2 (5 bases). CDR3 length: 16 amino acids. V was shortened by 0 bases and J by 1 base, with 9 bases between the two germline ends. The germline gives CDR1 MNHNY, CDR2 SVGAGI (reference sequence). The CDR3 sequence: CASSYSISGNTGELFF. The CDR3 coding sequence is TGTGCCAGCAGTTACTCGATCAGCGGGAACACCGGGGAGCTGTTTTTT.

The chain joins TRBV19 to TRBJ2-7, with a possible D match to TRBD2 (6 bases). Trimming stripped 11 bases from V and 3 bases from J, with 26 bases between. CDR1 is LNHDA, CDR2 SQIVND, per germline (reference sequence). The CDR3 contains 16 residues. For the CDR3, the DNA is TGTGCCTGCTCCAAGTCGGCGTTAGCGGAGAACTACGAGCAGTACTTC. As protein: CACSKSALAENYEQYF. The entire variable domain, with the rest obtained from reference TRBV19 and TRBJ2-7, is as follows: DGGITQSPKYLFRKEGQNVTLSCEQNLNHDAMYWYRQDPGQGLRLIYYSQIVNDFQKGDIAEGYSVSREKKESFPLTVTSAQKNPTAFYLCACSKSALAENYEQYFGPGTRLTVT.

The chain links TRBV5-5 to TRBJ2-5; D gene unclear. The CDR3 sequence is 11 residues long. Germline V gene sequence: CDR1 SGHKS, CDR2 YYEKEE (reference sequence). V gave up 2 bases and J gave up 1 base, with 0 bases separating them. The CDR3 loop reads CASSFQETQYF. The CDR3 bases are TGTGCCAGCAGCTTCCAAGAGACCCAGTACTTC.

The chain is built from TRBV9 and TRBJ2-1, with D possibly TRBD2 on 6 matching bases. CDR3 length: 14 residues. Germline CDR1 reads SGDLS; CDR2 reads YYNGEE. V was trimmed by 4 bases and J by 4 bases, leaving 12 bases between them. In nucleotides, the CDR3 is TGTGCCAGCAGCTCCGTAGCGGCGTACAATGAGCAGTTCTTC. Its protein product is CASSSVAAYNEQFF.

This sequence joins TRBV5-1 and TRBJ2-2, with TRBD2 matching over 9 bases. Trimming removed 2 bases from V and 7 bases from J; junction bases left unmatched: 3. From germline, CDR1 is SGHRS and CDR2 YFSETQ. The CDR3 spans 14 residues. CDR3 in DNA: TGCGCCAGCAGCTTTAGCGGGAGCGGCGGGGAGCTGTTTTTT. It codes for CASSFSGSGGELFF.

The rearrangement uses TRBV10-3 and TRBJ2-7; D is uncertain. Trimming shortened V by 2 bases and J by 3 bases, and 11 bases separated the two germline ends. The CDR3 extends over 14 amino acids. Germline V gene sequence: CDR1 ENHRY, CDR2 SYGVKD. CDR3 nucleotide sequence: TGTGCCATCAGTGAGCCGTCGCTGGTCTACGAGCAGTACTTC. Translated, it gives CAISEPSLVYEQYF.

The V and J genes are TRBV11-3 and TRBJ2-3, with 7 bases aligning to TRBD1. With V trimmed by 3 bases and J by 0 bases, 6 bases remained unmatched. The CDR3 is made up of 16 amino acids. The V gene's germline CDR1 is SGHNT and CDR2 YENEEA. In DNA, the CDR3 is TGTGCCAGCAGCTTTAGAGGGACAGAAAGCACAGATACGCAGTATTTT. Amino acids: CASSFRGTESTDTQYF.